This entry lists 27 T cell receptor beta chains sequenced from one sample in a study of blood T cell repertoires in COVID-19. The assay was immunoSEQ multiplex PCR, and TCRdb's table has in-frame clones only and misses some. The data contain just over 300,000 clones, 80% to 90% of them singletons. Sequences were obtained from PBMCs or T cells enriched from blood (not recorded which). All receptors derive from a man aged 25-40 years who had recovered from COVID-19.

The CDR3 DNA sequence: TGTGCCAGCAGCGCGAGGGGTGGGCCTAGCGGGGGGGCCGCAGATACGCAGTATTTT. Translating gives CASSARGGPSGGAADTQYF. The V gene is TRBV9, the J gene TRBJ2-3; 12 bases line up with TRBD2. V lost 3 bases, J lost 4 bases, and 15 bases stayed unmatched. The CDR3 extends over 19 amino acids. In germline, CDR1 is SGDLS, CDR2 YYNGEE. Based on the CDR3 plus reference TRBV9 and TRBJ2-3, the full variable domain is DSGVTQTPKHLITATGQRVTLRCSPRSGDLSVYWYQQSLDQGLQFLIQYYNGEERAKGNILERFSAQQFPDLHSELNLSSLELGDSALYFCASSARGGPSGGAADTQYFGPGTRLTVL.

This chain connects TRBV5-4 to TRBJ2-3; 8 bases fit TRBD2. CDR1 SGHNT and CDR2 YYREEE come from the germline V gene (reference sequence). V lost 0 bases to trimming and J lost 0 bases; unmatched junction nucleotides: 3. The CDR3 length is 16 residues. This CDR3 is CASSLDGGGSTDTQYF. In nucleotides, the CDR3 is TGTGCCAGCAGCTTGGACGGCGGGGGGAGCACAGATACGCAGTATTTT.

The CDR3 region has the DNA TGTGCCAGCAGCTTTGACAGGGCAAATTCACCCCTCCACTTT. The encoded protein is CASSFDRANSPLHF. The chain uses TRBV5-4 and TRBJ1-6, with 7 bases lining up with TRBD1. Germline loops: CDR1 SGHNT, CDR2 YYREEE (reference sequence). V lost 2 bases, J lost 7 bases, and 3 bases stayed unmatched. There are 14 residues in the CDR3.

This clone was seen a few times. V is TRBV6-5 and J is TRBJ1-5; D uncertain. The CDR3 is 15 amino acids. V gave up 6 bases and J gave up 6 bases, with 18 bases separating them. CDR1 and CDR2 (germline): MNHEY, SVGAGI. The CDR3 is CASSRTGRLGQPQHF. DNA for the CDR3: TGTGCCAGCAGCCGGACGGGAAGGTTGGGTCAGCCCCAGCATTTT.

This rearrangement joins TRBV18 to TRBJ2-7; D unclear. The length of the CDR3 is 15 residues. V gave up 1 base and J gave up 0 bases, with 10 bases separating them. The germline gives CDR1 KGHSH, CDR2 LQKENI. The CDR3 reads CASSPRDSTSYEQYF. The CDR3 coding sequence is TGTGCCAGCTCACCACGAGACTCGACCTCCTACGAGCAGTACTTC. Together with reference TRBV18 and TRBJ2-7, the CDR3 gives the full variable domain: NAGVMQNPRHLVRRRGQEARLRCSPMKGHSHVYWYRQLPEEGLKFMVYLQKENIIDESGMPKERFSAEFPKEGPSILRIQQVVRGDSAAYFCASSPRDSTSYEQYFGPGTRLTVT.

The chain joins TRBV12-1 to TRBJ1-5; TRBD1, the table's D call, lacks a check against the DNA. TRBV12-1 is described as a pseudogene. This CDR3 is 15 amino acids long. CDR3 DNA: TGTGCCAGCAGCGTCGACAGGGGACACAATCAGCCCCAGCATTTT. As protein: CASSVDRGHNQPQHF.

This chain uses TRBV19 with TRBJ2-2; TRBD2 aligns across 7 bases. The CDR3 is 15 residues long. Germline CDR1 LNHDA, CDR2 SQIVND (reference sequence). The ends lost 7 bases at V and 4 bases at J; junction bases unmatched: 9. This CDR3 reads CASTPGGTLTGELFF. CDR3 DNA: TGTGCCAGTACCCCCGGGGGGACCCTCACCGGGGAGCTGTTTTTT.

The rearrangement joins TRBV18 to TRBJ1-2; TRBD1 matches at 12 bases. The CDR3 totals 14 residues. In germline, CDR1 is KGHSH, CDR2 LQKENI. The V gene end was trimmed by 6 bases and the J gene end by 7 bases; junction bases not matched to a gene: 6. The CDR3 protein is CASSQGQGAGGYTF. CDR3 nucleotides: TGTGCCAGCTCGCAGGGACAGGGGGCAGGTGGCTACACCTTC. The full variable domain, its missing parts supplied by reference TRBV18 and TRBJ1-2, is NAGVMQNPRHLVRRRGQEARLRCSPMKGHSHVYWYRQLPEEGLKFMVYLQKENIIDESGMPKERFSAEFPKEGPSILRIQQVVRGDSAAYFCASSQGQGAGGYTFGSGTRLTVV.

This chain uses TRBV5-1 with TRBJ2-1; tentative D call: TRBD1 (5 bases). CDR3 length: 15 amino acids. Germline CDR1 is SGHRS and CDR2 is YFSETQ. V lost 1 base, J lost 6 bases, and 14 bases lay in between. CDR3 sequence: CASSLQGSEFNEQFF. The DNA of the CDR3 is TGCGCCAGCAGCTTGCAGGGATCGGAGTTCAATGAGCAGTTCTTC.

The genes are TRBV19 and TRBJ1-1; TRBD1 is a possible D gene (5 bases). Germline V gives CDR1 LNHDA, CDR2 SQIVND (reference sequence). Trimming removed 3 bases at V and 6 bases at J, with 20 bases between. The CDR3 is 16 amino acids. CDR3 sequence reads: CASSMTPVAGIAEAFF. The CDR3 DNA sequence: TGTGCCAGTAGTATGACTCCCGTGGCAGGGATCGCTGAAGCTTTCTTT. Full variable domain (rest looked up from reference TRBV19 and TRBJ1-1): DGGITQSPKYLFRKEGQNVTLSCEQNLNHDAMYWYRQDPGQGLRLIYYSQIVNDFQKGDIAEGYSVSREKKESFPLTVTSAQKNPTAFYLCASSMTPVAGIAEAFFGQGTRLTVV.

In this sample, this clone turned up a few times. Other DNA sequences in the same sample also yield this CDR3. The chain links TRBV19 to TRBJ1-5; 12 bases line up with TRBD1. The CDR3 runs 13 residues. In germline, CDR1 is LNHDA, CDR2 SQIVND (reference sequence). J lost 7 bases, V lost 5 bases, and 0 bases had no gene match. DNA for the CDR3: TGTGCCAGTAGTGGGACAGGGGGCCAGCCCCAGCATTTT. It translates to CASSGTGGQPQHF.

The V and J genes are TRBV5-8 and TRBJ2-3, with TRBD1 matching 7 bases. This CDR3 contains 16 residues. V was clipped by 5 bases and J by 3 bases; unmatched bases: 12. Germline loops: CDR1 SGHTS, CDR2 YDEGEE. The CDR3 loop is CASRSRQGLGTDTQYF. The DNA for the CDR3 is TGTGCCAGCAGGTCGAGACAGGGCCTAGGTACAGATACGCAGTATTTT.

The chain joins TRBV5-6 to TRBJ1-2, with D perhaps TRBD1 (5 bases). This CDR3 region has 13 residues. Trimming stripped 2 bases from V and 7 bases from J, with 12 bases between. Germline V gives CDR1 SGHDT, CDR2 YYEEEE. CDR3 nucleotides: TGTGCCAGCAGCTTACTATCAAGGGGTGGCTACACCTTC. Translated: CASSLLSRGGYTF.

The chain recombines TRBV5-6 with TRBJ2-7, with 10 bases aligning to TRBD1. The V gene end was trimmed by 3 bases and the J gene end by 3 bases; junction bases not matched to a gene: 6. Germline V gene lookup returns CDR1 SGHDT and CDR2 YYEEEE. The length of the CDR3 is 15 residues. The DNA for the CDR3 is TGTGCCAGCAGCTGGTGGGGACAGGGGTTCTACGAGCAGTACTTC. This codes for CASSWWGQGFYEQYF.

This sequence joins TRBV7-6 and TRBJ2-1; D perhaps matches TRBD2 (6 bases). Germline values: CDR1 SGHVS, CDR2 FNYEAQ. V lost 6 bases and J 6 bases, leaving 21 bases between the germline ends. The CDR3 covers 16 residues. The CDR3 protein is CASSSVGLAIGNEQFF. The CDR3 DNA follows: TGTGCCAGCAGTTCCGTAGGGCTAGCGATAGGCAATGAGCAGTTCTTC.

This clone was found a few times. The V gene is TRBV4-3, the J gene TRBJ2-2; possibly TRBD2 for D (5 bases). CDR1 and CDR2 (germline): LGHNA, YSLEER. The CDR3 is 17 residues long. Between the trimmed V and J ends, which lost 0 bases and 0 bases, there was a span of 11 bases. This CDR3 reads CASSQDYEGANTGELFF. In nucleotides, the CDR3 is TGCGCCAGCAGCCAAGATTACGAGGGAGCGAACACCGGGGAGCTGTTTTTT.

This chain connects TRBV6-5 to TRBJ1-2; D not certain. From germline, CDR1 is MNHEY and CDR2 SVGAGI. The CDR3 is made up of 14 amino acids. The V gene lost 0 bases and the J gene lost 7 bases, with 12 bases spanning the gap. The CDR3 DNA sequence: TGTGCCAGCAGTTACTCGAAGGAGGTCGGTGGCTACACCTTC. It codes for CASSYSKEVGGYTF.

As DNA, the CDR3 is TGTGCCAGCAGCCTCTCGACAGGGTCAGCTTTCTTT. Translated: CASSLSTGSAFF. The rearrangement links TRBV12-3 or TRBV12-4 to TRBJ1-1; TRBD1 agrees at 7 bases. The V and J ends lost 6 bases and 10 bases, in that order; junction bases with no gene match: 8. This CDR3 spans 12 amino acids.

The chain carries TRBV9 and TRBJ2-7; D ambiguous. Germline loops: CDR1 SGDLS, CDR2 YYNGEE. The ends were cut back, 4 bases at V and 7 bases at J, with 9 bases in the middle. The CDR3 runs 11 residues. The CDR3 loop reads CASSSSREQYF. The CDR3 DNA sequence: TGTGCCAGCAGCTCATCTCGGGAGCAGTACTTC.

V usage is TRBV19 and J usage is TRBJ1-1; 8 positions agree with TRBD1. Losses at the gene ends were 5 bases for V and 4 bases for J; bases not matched to a gene: 6. Germline assignment: CDR1 LNHDA and CDR2 SQIVND (reference sequence). The CDR3 is made up of 14 amino acids. This CDR3 reads CASSASQGATEAFF. The CDR3 region has the DNA TGTGCCAGTAGTGCGTCTCAGGGGGCCACTGAAGCTTTCTTT.

The rearrangement joins TRBV5-1 to TRBJ2-2; the D gene is possibly TRBD1 (5 bases). V was shortened by 4 bases and J by 6 bases, with 13 bases between the two germline ends. The germline CDR1 and CDR2 sequences are SGHRS and YFSETQ. The CDR3 consists of 14 residues. CDR3 sequence (DNA): TGCGCCAGCAGCGAGGTGACAGTTGCCGGGGAGCTGTTTTTT. It is translated as CASSEVTVAGELFF. Full variable domain (missing parts from reference TRBV5-1 and TRBJ2-2): KAGVTQTPRYLIKTRGQQVTLSCSPISGHRSVSWYQQTPGQGLQFLFEYFSETQRNKGNFPGRFSGRQFSNSRSEMNVSTLELGDSALYLCASSEVTVAGELFFGEGSRLTVL.

V is TRBV9 and J is TRBJ1-6; D is uncertain. The ends were cut back, 6 bases at V and 8 bases at J, with 15 bases in the middle. This CDR3 comprises 14 residues. The germline V gene encodes CDR1 SGDLS and CDR2 YYNGEE. The CDR3: CASTPSGGDSPLHF. The CDR3 DNA sequence: TGTGCCAGCACCCCCTCGGGTGGTGATTCACCCCTCCACTTT.

This chain connects TRBV10-1 to TRBJ2-1; weak D call: TRBD2 (6 bases). From germline, CDR1 is WNHNN and CDR2 SYGVQD (reference sequence). Trimming shortened V by 5 bases and J by 9 bases, and 17 bases separated the two germline ends. The length of the CDR3 is 14 residues. CDR3 residues: CASSWRGEEFEQFF. As DNA, the CDR3 is TGCGCCAGCAGTTGGCGGGGAGAGGAGTTTGAGCAGTTCTTC.

This clone has just one count. The CDR3 DNA is TGTGCCTGGAGTGCGACTTTCTCTGGGGCCAACGTCCTGACTTTC. This gives the protein CAWSATFSGANVLTF. This chain connects TRBV30 to TRBJ2-6; D not certain. In germline, CDR1 is GTSNPN, CDR2 SVGIG (reference sequence). Trimming cost V 1 base and J 0 bases, with 7 bases left between them. This CDR3 has 15 residues.

The chain couples TRBV7-3 to TRBJ2-1, with 11 bases lining up with TRBD2. This CDR3 spans 17 amino acids. Germline CDR1 SGHTA, CDR2 FQGTGA. V dropped 2 bases and J dropped 7; count of bases not matched to a gene: 10. The CDR3, as DNA: TGTGCCAGCAGCTTACGCCTAGCGGGGGGACTCGGGAATGAGCAGTTCTTC. Translation: CASSLRLAGGLGNEQFF.

V usage is TRBV9 and J usage is TRBJ1-2; D ambiguous. Germline V gives CDR1 SGDLS, CDR2 YYNGEE. Trimming left V 3 bases short and J 4 bases short, with 4 bases between. This CDR3 spans 11 amino acids. The CDR3, as DNA: TGTGCCAGCAGCGGACTCTATGGCTACACCTTC. It specifies CASSGLYGYTF.

The gene calls are TRBV6-1 and TRBJ1-2; TRBD1 matches at 7 bases. Germline V gene sequence: CDR1 MNHNS, CDR2 SASEGT. This CDR3 spans 14 amino acids. J gave up 7 bases and V 1 base, and 6 bases lay outside the gene matches. The CDR3: CASSEDQGGGGYTF. CDR3 DNA sequence: TGTGCCAGCAGTGAAGATCAGGGGGGCGGTGGCTACACCTTC.